This TCR beta chain stems from a study of blood T cell repertoires in COVID-19. For the study at large: Collection of acute and convalescent COVID-19 samples took place in the United States, Italy and Spain. T cells, B-cell-depleted T cells, or PBMCs supplied cDNA or gDNA.

The V gene lost 4 bases and the J gene lost 1 base, with 12 bases spanning the gap. CDR3 size: 15 residues. Germline V gene lookup returns CDR1 SEHNR and CDR2 FQNEAQ (reference sequence). In the study's own analysis: Researchers report that nucleated cell counts were estimated from reference gene primer amplification. Assay used: immunoSEQ multiplex PCR; TCRdb lists only in-frame clones, some missing. The V and J calls and clone size are taken from that table; D and trimming were inferred from the DNA. The sample has about 69,000 clones; 85% to 90% are singletons. The rearrangement uses TRBV7-9 and TRBJ2-3; possible D gene TRBD1, 5 bases. The origin of this receptor is an older man with acute or convalescent COVID-19. The sequenced sample consisted of peripheral blood. The chain's CDR3 is CASSSQGSGTDTQYF. The CDR3, as DNA: TGTGCCAGCAGCTCGCAGGGTTCGGGCACAGATACGCAGTATTTT.